The clone carrying this T cell receptor beta chain came up many times. What it binds is not known. Time point reported: persistent/refractory GD, antithyroid drugs over 5 years with positive TRAb. TCR sequences were obtained from RNA taken from PBMCs. Investigators prepared the TCR beta libraries by applying iRepertoire HTBI primers and Arm-PCR of CDR3 regions. TCRdb fed the multiplex PCR reads into MiXCR, producing one record per CDR3 protein. Of some 370,000 distinct CDR3 sequences in the sample, roughly 24% are singletons; the top ten hold around 30%. The entry originates in a study of regulatory T cells in long-lasting Graves disease. In the study overall: With positive TSH receptor antibodies and over 5 years of antithyroid drugs, Graves' disease was considered persistent.

Study results and caveats: Persistent Graves' patients showed reduced TCR diversity versus newly diagnosed patients.

This CDR3 has 16 residues. From germline, CDR1 is DFQATT and CDR2 SNEGSKA (reference sequence). V was trimmed by 0 bases and J by 10 bases, leaving 24 bases between them. The clonotype originates from a woman between 35 and 50 years old with Graves disease. Sequenced material: peripheral blood mononuclear cells (PBMCs), taken when the disease was refractory, from a patient treated with antithyroid drugs. The chain uses TRBV20-1 and TRBJ1-2; the D gene is possibly TRBD1 (5 bases). CDR3 in amino acids: CSARDLGTAGSNDYTF. DNA of the CDR3: TGCAGTGCTAGAGATCTCGGGACCGCCGGTTCCAATGACTACACCTTC.